The 27 T cell receptor beta chains presented below share a single source sample, sequenced in a study of blood T cell repertoires in COVID-19. Repertoires were generated with immunoSEQ multiplex PCR, while TCRdb's copy carries only in-frame clones and drops some. The table records 100,000 to 150,000 clones, 65% to 90% of them present only once. The specimen sequenced was peripheral blood. Receptor source: a man older than 75 with active or convalescent COVID-19.

The J gene is TRBJ2-1, the V gene TRBV28, with 9 bases identical to TRBD2. Germline loops: CDR1 MDHEN, CDR2 SYDVKM. V shed 4 bases, J shed 1 base, and the junction held 14 bases outside the gene matches. This CDR3 comprises 19 residues. CDR3 protein: CASSSVAGAKFGSYNEQFF. DNA for the CDR3: TGTGCCAGCAGTTCCGTAGCGGGAGCAAAGTTTGGGTCCTACAATGAGCAGTTCTTC.

The chain joins TRBV3-1 (or the pseudogene TRBV3-2) to TRBJ2-3, with TRBD2 identical over 7 bases. The germline gives CDR1 LGHDT, CDR2 YNNKEL (reference sequence). Trimming took 0 bases from V and 0 from J; bases not matched to a gene: 12. The CDR3 consists of 19 residues. The CDR3: CASSQEHLAVSSSTDTQYF. DNA of the CDR3: TGTGCCAGCAGCCAAGAGCACCTAGCGGTTTCCTCTAGCACAGATACGCAGTATTTT.

This clone has more than one count but fewer than ten. The rearrangement uses TRBV7-7 and TRBJ2-1; TRBD2 matches at 11 bases. The germline CDR1 and CDR2 sequences are SSHAT and FNYEAQ (reference sequence). Trimming cost V 2 bases and J 4 bases; bases outside gene matches: 4. This CDR3 has 16 residues. The CDR3 protein is CASSLSSSGGYNEQFF. The CDR3 nucleotides read TGTGCCAGCAGCTTATCCTCTAGCGGGGGGTACAATGAGCAGTTCTTC.

J is TRBJ1-1 and V is TRBV7-7; D remains unclear. This CDR3 region has 12 residues. Trimming took 5 bases from V and 10 from J, leaving 14 bases between them. Germline V gives CDR1 SSHAT, CDR2 FNYEAQ (reference sequence). The CDR3: CASSPTGNGAFF. The CDR3 bases are TGTGCCAGCAGCCCGACCGGGAACGGAGCTTTCTTT.

A word on this clone: Other DNA sequences in the same sample also yield this CDR3. This sequence joins TRBV6-5 and TRBJ2-1, with D possibly being TRBD2 (6 bases). Per germline, CDR1 MNHEY and CDR2 SVGAGI. This CDR3 region has 15 residues. Trimming shortened V by 0 bases and J by 7 bases, and 13 bases separated the two germline ends. CDR3 protein: CASSYSPGGANEQFF. As DNA, the CDR3 is TGTGCCAGCAGTTACTCCCCCGGCGGGGCTAATGAGCAGTTCTTC.

This chain uses TRBV4-2 with TRBJ2-3, with TRBD2 identical over 9 bases. This CDR3 spans 21 amino acids. Trimming removed 0 bases from V and 2 bases from J; junction bases left unmatched: 18. Germline CDR1 and CDR2: LGHNA and YNFKEQ. CDR3 sequence: CASSQDYDRALAGDNTDTQYF. CDR3 nucleotide sequence: TGTGCCAGCAGCCAAGATTACGACAGGGCCTTAGCGGGAGACAACACAGATACGCAGTATTTT.

CDR3 loop: CASSHNFGDNEAFF. The CDR3 region has the DNA TGTGCCAGCAGCCATAACTTTGGGGACAATGAAGCTTTCTTT. V and J are TRBV7-2 and TRBJ1-1, with TRBD1 as a possible D gene (6 bases). Looked up from germline, CDR1 is SGHTA and CDR2 is FQGNSA. This CDR3 has 14 amino acids. The germline V and J ends were trimmed by 5 bases and 7 bases, with 17 bases remaining between them.

CDR3 sequence (DNA): TGTGCCAGCAGTTTCCGTAGCGGGAGCTCCTACAATGAGCAGTTCTTC. Encoded protein: CASSFRSGSSYNEQFF. The V and J genes are TRBV7-2 and TRBJ2-1, with 9 bases aligning to TRBD2. Germline V lookup: CDR1 SGHTA, CDR2 FQGNSA. With V trimmed by 6 bases and J by 0 bases, 6 bases remained unmatched. The CDR3 has 16 amino acids.

This clone was observed a single time. V usage is TRBV6-2 or TRBV6-3 and J usage is TRBJ1-2, with TRBD1 matching 7 bases. Germline CDR1 is MNHEY and CDR2 is SVGEGT. CDR3 length: 14 residues. V lost 6 bases and J lost 5; bases outside the gene matches: 9. CDR3 in DNA: TGTGCCAGCAGCCCCGGACAGGATTATTATGGCTACACCTTC. Encoded protein: CASSPGQDYYGYTF.

This clone has a handful of counts. The chain uses TRBV2 and TRBJ2-7; the match to TRBD2 covers 10 bases. Germline CDR1 is SNHLY and CDR2 is FYNNEI. V lost 11 bases, J lost 6 bases, and 7 bases stayed unmatched. This CDR3 comprises 12 residues. CDR3: CAGSASGSEQYF. CDR3 sequence (DNA): TGTGCCGGGAGTGCTAGCGGGAGCGAGCAGTACTTC.

V and J are TRBV12-5 and TRBJ2-1; D call uncertain. There are 14 residues in the CDR3. CDR1 and CDR2 from the germline V gene are LGHNT and FRNRAP. V was cut by 1 base and J by 10 bases, with 14 bases left in between. CDR3 region: CASGLAHSSAEQFF. In DNA, the CDR3 is TGTGCTAGTGGTTTGGCCCACAGTTCCGCGGAGCAGTTCTTC.

This chain connects TRBV7-2 to TRBJ2-7; TRBD2 is a possible D gene (5 bases). This CDR3 contains 15 residues. From germline, CDR1 is SGHTA and CDR2 FQGNSA. V was trimmed by 1 base and J by 0 bases, leaving 10 bases between them. The DNA of the CDR3 is TGTGCCAGCAGCTTAGAAGCTGGGAGCTCCTACGAGCAGTACTTC. It is translated as CASSLEAGSSYEQYF.

The rearrangement joins TRBV3-1 (or the pseudogene TRBV3-2) to TRBJ1-2; D unclear. The germline V gene encodes CDR1 LGHDT and CDR2 YNNKEL (reference sequence). The CDR3 is 14 residues long. V dropped 1 base and J dropped 0 bases, with 6 bases sitting between them. CDR3 coding DNA: TGTGCCAGCAGCCAAGCGGGGACTAACTATGGCTACACCTTC. Amino acids: CASSQAGTNYGYTF.

Points on this clone: The sample has other DNA sequences that encode this CDR3 too. The chain joins TRBV9 to TRBJ2-7; 7 positions match TRBD2. Germline CDR1 and CDR2: SGDLS and YYNGEE. Trimming at V came to 0 bases and at J to 2 bases, leaving 2 bases not matched to a gene. CDR3 length: 14 residues. The CDR3 protein is CASSVGGGPYEQYF. The DNA of the CDR3 is TGTGCCAGCAGCGTAGGGGGGGGTCCCTACGAGCAGTACTTC.

The chain has TRBV24-1 and TRBJ2-1, with TRBD1 identical over 10 bases. This CDR3 is built from 12 residues. V was pared by 4 bases and J by 15 bases, with 5 bases of the junction left unmatched. CDR1 KGHDR and CDR2 SFDVKD come from the germline V gene. Written as DNA, the CDR3 is TGTGCCACCAGTGAATGGGACAGGGGTTGGTTCTTC. As protein: CATSEWDRGWFF.

This rearrangement joins TRBV6-5 to TRBJ2-7; 14 bases fit TRBD2. Germline lookup yields CDR1 MNHEY and CDR2 SVGAGI. This CDR3 is 14 amino acids long. V dropped 5 bases and J dropped 7; count of bases not matched to a gene: 4. Here the CDR3 DNA reads TGTGCCAGCAGTCCGGGACTAGCGGGAGTTGAGCAGTACTTC. It codes for CASSPGLAGVEQYF.

The chain recombines TRBV28 with TRBJ1-1; D is unclear. The CDR3 consists of 16 residues. Trimming stripped 5 bases from V and 4 bases from J, with 20 bases between. Germline V gives CDR1 MDHEN, CDR2 SYDVKM. The CDR3 spells CASSLGSEGLGTEAFF. The CDR3 DNA is TGTGCCAGCAGTCTAGGCTCGGAAGGTCTTGGCACTGAAGCTTTCTTT.

This sequence joins TRBV7-9 and TRBJ2-5; D possibly corresponds to TRBD2 (5 bases). The V gene's germline CDR1 is SEHNR and CDR2 FQNEAQ (reference sequence). This CDR3 region has 12 residues. V lost 5 bases and J lost 6, with 10 bases in between. The CDR3 nucleotides read TGTGCCAGCAGCCAAACTAGTCAGACCCAGTACTTC. Amino acid sequence: CASSQTSQTQYF.

This chain connects TRBV12-3 or TRBV12-4 to TRBJ1-2; no clear D gene. Deletions cut 3 bases from V and 4 bases from J, with 9 bases between. The CDR3 is made up of 13 amino acids. CDR3 protein: CASSFEGSYGYTF. CDR3 DNA: TGTGCCAGCAGTTTTGAGGGTTCCTATGGCTACACCTTC.

The chain carries TRBV5-4 and TRBJ2-7; TRBD1 agrees at 7 bases. After removal of 3 bases from V and 2 bases from J, the junction contained 8 bases not matched to a gene. Germline CDR1 is SGHNT and CDR2 is YYREEE (reference sequence). This CDR3 has 15 amino acids. The CDR3 DNA reads TGTGCCAGCAGCTACTATTTGGGACAGACCTACGAGCAGTACTTC. Translating gives CASSYYLGQTYEQYF.

The CDR3 nucleotides are TGCGCCAGCAGCCAAGGGCAGGGCGAACAGCCCCAGCATTTT. It encodes CASSQGQGEQPQHF. The gene calls are TRBV4-1 and TRBJ1-5; perhaps TRBD1 as D (5 bases). The CDR3 is 14 residues long. CDR1 is MGHRA, CDR2 YSYEKL, per germline. V lost 1 base, J lost 7 bases, and 11 bases lay in between.

CDR3 sequence: CATSSQGARGANVLTF. The CDR3 DNA reads TGTGCCACCTCATCCCAGGGGGCGAGGGGGGCCAACGTCCTGACTTTC. The chain links TRBV27 to TRBJ2-6; 8 nucleotides match TRBD1. The CDR3 spans 16 residues. V was clipped by 10 bases and J by 4 bases; unmatched bases: 12. Germline-derived CDR1 and CDR2 are MNHEY and SMNVEV (reference sequence).

V is TRBV6-2 or TRBV6-3 and J is TRBJ2-3; TRBD2 matches at 14 bases. CDR1 is MNHEY and CDR2 is SVGEGT in the germline V gene. The length of the CDR3 is 19 residues. Unmatched junction bases numbered 9, after V lost 2 bases and J lost 2 bases. CDR3 sequence (DNA): TGTGCCAGCAGTTACCCGACTAGCGGGAGGGCCCGATTCACAGATACGCAGTATTTT. Translating gives CASSYPTSGRARFTDTQYF.

The rearrangement joins TRBV5-4 to TRBJ2-4, with 12 bases lining up with TRBD2. Germline CDR1 is SGHNT and CDR2 is YYREEE (reference sequence). The CDR3 covers 17 residues. Trimming at V came to 0 bases and at J to 0 bases, leaving 1 base not matched to a gene. The CDR3: CASSLGTSGVAKNIQYF. The DNA of the CDR3 is TGTGCCAGCAGCTTGGGGACTAGCGGGGTAGCCAAAAACATTCAGTACTTC.

In nucleotides, the CDR3 is TGCAGCGTTGGAGGGGGCCTCAGGGGCTACACCTTC. Its protein is CSVGGGLRGYTF. The V call is TRBV29-1, the J call TRBJ1-2; 7 bases are a match to TRBD1. Germline loops: CDR1 SQVTM, CDR2 ANQGSEA. J lost 8 bases, V lost 4 bases, and 7 bases had no gene match. CDR3 length: 12 amino acids. The full variable domain, with the rest looked up from reference TRBV29-1 and TRBJ1-2, is SAVISQKPSRDICQRGTSLTIQCQVDSQVTMMFWYRQQPGQSLTLIATANQGSEATYESGFVIDKFPISRPNLTFSTLTVSNMSPEDSSIYLCSVGGGLRGYTFGSGTRLTVV.

The chain recombines TRBV4-3 with TRBJ1-2; D ambiguous. V dropped 4 bases and J dropped 4 bases, with 13 bases sitting between them. Germline CDR1 and CDR2: LGHNA and YSLEER. The CDR3 length is 14 residues. The CDR3 here is CASSLTTGSYGYTF. In nucleotides, the CDR3 is TGCGCCAGCAGCCTCACAACGGGATCCTATGGCTACACCTTC.

The J gene is TRBJ1-5, the V gene TRBV19; possibly TRBD1 for D (5 bases). CDR3 length: 15 residues. CDR1 is LNHDA and CDR2 is SQIVND in the germline V gene (reference sequence). Trimming took off 1 base at V and 6 bases at J, with 13 bases between the two ends. This CDR3 is CASSIGGGRTQPQHF. The CDR3 nucleotides are TGTGCCAGTAGTATAGGGGGGGGAAGAACTCAGCCCCAGCATTTT.